These 10 T cell receptor beta chains share one sample of origin, sequenced in a study of shared T cell receptors in the human thymus. TCRdb's copy holds only in-frame clones and misses some; the assay was immunoSEQ multiplex PCR. Of a few hundred thousand clones listed, 85% to 95% were seen once; the top ten hold approximately 0.02%. The sequenced material came from thymocytes. The receptors were gathered from a human donor.

V and J are TRBV7-3 and TRBJ2-5; maybe TRBD1 (6 bases). V lost 2 bases, J lost 1 base, and 14 bases lay in between. Germline V gene data show CDR1 as SGHTA and CDR2 as FQGTGA. This CDR3 has 16 amino acids. The CDR3 nucleotides read TGTGCCAGCAGCTTATCCCCACAGGGTCTCCAAGAGACCCAGTACTTC. This sequence encodes CASSLSPQGLQETQYF.

The V call is TRBV14, the J call TRBJ2-7, with 11 bases fitting TRBD1. The CDR3 extends over 18 amino acids. V lost 4 bases and J lost 5; bases outside the gene matches: 16. Germline CDR1 and CDR2: SGHDN and FVKESK. The CDR3 region has the DNA TGTGCCAGCAGCCCCCGGACAGGGGGCTGGCCCGCCCCCAACGAGCAGTACTTC. Its protein is CASSPRTGGWPAPNEQYF.

The CDR3, as DNA: TGCGCCAGCAGCCGCTACCGGCACAGGCAAAGCTCCTACAATGAGCAGTTCTTC. It encodes CASSRYRHRQSSYNEQFF. The chain joins TRBV4-3 to TRBJ2-1; D possibly corresponds to TRBD1 (5 bases). Germline V gene data show CDR1 as LGHNA and CDR2 as YSLEER. Trimming left V 4 bases short and J 0 bases short, with 19 bases between. The CDR3 totals 18 residues.

V gene TRBV15 combines with J gene TRBJ1-2; D remains unclear. CDR1 is LNHNV and CDR2 is YYDKDF in the germline V gene (reference sequence). The length of the CDR3 is 18 residues. V was pared by 0 bases and J by 4 bases, with 21 bases between. CDR3 sequence (DNA): TGTGCCACCAGCAGAGATTGCCCCACATGCCGTCCTGGCTATGGCTACACCTTC. This codes for CATSRDCPTCRPGYGYTF. Complete variable domain (other parts from reference TRBV15 and TRBJ1-2): DAMVIQNPRYQVTQFGKPVTLSCSQTLNHNVMYWYQQKSSQAPKLLFHYYDKDFNNEADTPDNFQSRRPNTSFCFLDIRSPGLGDTAMYLCATSRDCPTCRPGYGYTFGSGTRLTVV.

The DNA for the CDR3 is TGTGCCAGCTCACCACCAAAAAATACTAGCGGGAGGACCAGCTCCTACAATGAGCAGTTCTTC. Its protein product is CASSPPKNTSGRTSSYNEQFF. The V call is TRBV18, the J call TRBJ2-1; TRBD2 matches 12 bases. The CDR3 length is 21 residues. CDR1 is KGHSH, CDR2 LQKENI, per germline. The junction had 12 bases not matched to a gene; V was cut back by 0 bases and J by 0 bases.

The genes are TRBV27 and TRBJ1-2; 7 bases are a match to TRBD1. Germline V gives CDR1 MNHEY, CDR2 SMNVEV (reference sequence). This CDR3 region has 16 residues. The junction had 13 bases not matched to a gene; V was cut back by 5 bases and J by 4 bases. The CDR3 DNA is TGTGCCAGCAGTCCGAAACGTACAGGGGACTTCTATGGCTACACCTTC. It specifies CASSPKRTGDFYGYTF.

The rearrangement links TRBV28 to TRBJ2-7, with D perhaps TRBD1 (5 bases). Trimming removed 3 bases from V and 2 bases from J, with 11 bases in between. This CDR3 is 14 amino acids long. The germline V gene encodes CDR1 MDHEN and CDR2 SYDVKM. For the CDR3, the DNA is TGTGCCAGCAGTTTCCTCGGCAGGGCCTACGAGCAGTACTTC. This gives the protein CASSFLGRAYEQYF. Filled out from reference TRBV28 and TRBJ2-7, the complete variable domain reads DVKVTQSSRYLVKRTGEKVFLECVQDMDHENMFWYRQDPGLGLRLIYFSYDVKMKEKGDIPEGYSVSREKKERFSLILESASTNQTSMYLCASSFLGRAYEQYFGPGTRLTVT.

This clone came up once. This chain links TRBV21-1 with TRBJ2-7; the table assigns TRBD2, which was not confirmed against the DNA. TRBV21-1 is flagged as a pseudogene. The CDR3 sequence is 13 residues long. The CDR3 reads CASSPRSFNEQYF. In DNA, the CDR3 is TGTGCCAGCAGCCCCCGGAGTTTTAACGAGCAGTACTTC.

The chain uses TRBV27 and TRBJ2-5; TRBD2 agrees at 11 bases. This CDR3 has 15 amino acids. The trim removed 5 bases at V and 5 bases at J, leaving 7 bases unmatched. CDR1 is MNHEY, CDR2 SMNVEV, per germline (reference sequence). Here the CDR3 DNA reads TGTGCCAGCAGTACTAGCGGGAGTTGGGGGGAGACCCAGTACTTC. Translated, it gives CASSTSGSWGETQYF.

The genes are TRBV5-1 and TRBJ2-3; 10 bases are a match to TRBD2. The CDR3 totals 14 residues. The germline V gene encodes CDR1 SGHRS and CDR2 YFSETQ. V shed 7 bases and J 2 bases; nucleotides not matched to a gene: 4. CDR3 in amino acids: CASSGTSATDTQYF. CDR3 sequence (DNA): TGCGCCAGCTCCGGGACTAGCGCCACAGATACGCAGTATTTT.